Below, 23 T cell receptor beta chains from the same sample are listed, as sequenced in a study of blood T cell repertoires in COVID-19. Libraries were prepared by immunoSEQ multiplex PCR; TCRdb keeps only in-frame clonotypes and omits some of them. The sample contains roughly 260,000 clones, 70% to 90% of which appear only once. Sequencing input: PBMCs or T cells enriched from blood (not recorded which). The receptors stem from a woman between 45 and 65 years old who had recovered from COVID-19.

The chain joins TRBV5-1 to TRBJ1-2; TRBD1 matches 10 bases. Germline V gene data show CDR1 as SGHRS and CDR2 as YFSETQ. V lost 4 bases, J lost 0 bases, and 6 bases stayed unmatched. This CDR3 has 16 residues. CDR3: CASSPGGTGANYGYTF. CDR3 coding DNA: TGCGCCAGCAGCCCTGGGGGGACAGGGGCTAACTATGGCTACACCTTC.

The chain carries TRBV3-1 (or the pseudogene TRBV3-2) and TRBJ1-5; TRBD1 matches at 7 bases. Per germline, CDR1 LGHDT and CDR2 YNNKEL (reference sequence). V lost 5 bases and J lost 5; bases outside the gene matches: 3. The CDR3 runs 13 residues. CDR3 loop: CASSYDRDQPQHF. The CDR3 nucleotides read TGTGCCAGCAGCTATGACAGGGATCAGCCCCAGCATTTT.

This clone was detected once. This chain joins TRBV5-1 and TRBJ2-7; 8 bases fit TRBD2. Unmatched junction bases numbered 11, after V lost 4 bases and J lost 5 bases. This CDR3 region has 15 residues. The germline V gene has CDR1 SGHRS and CDR2 YFSETQ. The CDR3 bases are TGCGCCAGCAGCACCCTCCCAGCGGGGGACAACGAGCAGTACTTC. Translated, it gives CASSTLPAGDNEQYF.

The J gene is TRBJ1-1, the V gene TRBV5-1, with a possible D match to TRBD1 (6 bases). V gave up 0 bases and J gave up 9 bases, with 9 bases separating them. Germline V gene sequence: CDR1 SGHRS, CDR2 YFSETQ. The CDR3 runs 12 residues. DNA for the CDR3: TGCGCCAGCAGCTTGGAAGACAGGAAAGCTTTCTTT. It encodes CASSLEDRKAFF.

This clone was detected once. The rearrangement links TRBV3-1 (or the pseudogene TRBV3-2) to TRBJ1-1; D unclear. The CDR3 has 16 amino acids. The ends were cut back, 0 bases at V and 1 base at J, with 12 bases in the middle. The germline V gene has CDR1 LGHDT and CDR2 YNNKEL (reference sequence). The CDR3 loop reads CASSQDRERWNTEAFF. CDR3 DNA sequence: TGTGCCAGCAGCCAAGATCGAGAACGTTGGAACACTGAAGCTTTCTTT.

The chain has TRBV28 and TRBJ2-7; D not resolved. Trimming took 1 base from V and 3 from J, leaving 13 bases between them. CDR1 is MDHEN and CDR2 is SYDVKM in the germline V gene. CDR3 length: 15 residues. The CDR3 DNA follows: TGTGCCAGCAGTTTATCTCTACAGAGCCTCTACGAGCAGTACTTC. Protein: CASSLSLQSLYEQYF.

CDR3: CASSPHSTQETQYF. CDR3 in DNA: TGTGCCAGCAGTCCACACAGTACCCAAGAGACCCAGTACTTC. V and J are TRBV27 and TRBJ2-5; D remains unclear. Trimming removed 5 bases at V and 1 base at J, with 11 bases between. This CDR3 comprises 14 residues. Germline lookup yields CDR1 MNHEY and CDR2 SMNVEV (reference sequence).

The rearrangement uses TRBV9 and TRBJ1-2; 7 nucleotides agree with TRBD1. The CDR3 length is 14 residues. Per germline, CDR1 SGDLS and CDR2 YYNGEE. V was pared by 0 bases and J by 4 bases, with 3 bases of the junction left unmatched. This chain's CDR3 is CASSVVGDSYGYTF. The CDR3 DNA is TGTGCCAGCAGCGTAGTTGGGGACAGCTATGGCTACACCTTC. The full variable domain, with the rest looked up from reference TRBV9 and TRBJ1-2, is DSGVTQTPKHLITATGQRVTLRCSPRSGDLSVYWYQQSLDQGLQFLIQYYNGEERAKGNILERFSAQQFPDLHSELNLSSLELGDSALYFCASSVVGDSYGYTFGSGTRLTVV.

This clone was counted only a few times. CDR3 sequence: CASSMVALTYEQYF. Written as DNA, the CDR3 is TGTGCCAGCAGCATGGTAGCTTTAACCTACGAGCAGTACTTC. The chain uses TRBV11-2 and TRBJ2-7, with D hard to call. The germline CDR1 and CDR2 sequences are SGHAT and FQNNGV. The germline V and J ends were trimmed by 5 bases and 2 bases, with 13 bases remaining between them. This CDR3 has 14 amino acids.

V gene TRBV7-3 combines with J gene TRBJ1-6; TRBD1 matches at 12 bases. After removal of 5 bases from V and 2 bases from J, the junction contained 4 bases not matched to a gene. Germline CDR1 and CDR2: SGHTA and FQGTGA. The length of the CDR3 is 17 residues. The CDR3 region has the DNA TGTGCCAGCAGCCAGGGACAGGGGGCAACCTATAATTCACCCCTCCACTTT. Its translation: CASSQGQGATYNSPLHF. The entire variable domain, with the rest obtained from reference TRBV7-3 and TRBJ1-6, is as follows: GAGVSQTPSNKVTEKGKYVELRCDPISGHTALYWYRQSLGQGPEFLIYFQGTGAADDSGLPNDRFFAVRPEGSVSTLKIQRTERGDSAVYLCASSQGQGATYNSPLHFGNGTRLTVT.

The chain links TRBV19 to TRBJ1-5; D perhaps matches TRBD1 (5 bases). Germline V gives CDR1 LNHDA, CDR2 SQIVND (reference sequence). V lost 5 bases and J lost 5, with 10 bases in between. This CDR3 is built from 13 residues. CDR3 loop: CASSEGVHQPQHF. The DNA for the CDR3 is TGTGCCAGTAGTGAAGGGGTCCATCAGCCCCAGCATTTT.

The V call is TRBV5-1, the J call TRBJ2-7, with 10 positions matching TRBD2. The length of the CDR3 is 14 residues. The germline CDR1 and CDR2 sequences are SGHRS and YFSETQ. The J segment lost 0 bases and the V segment lost 6 bases, leaving 3 bases of the junction unmatched. The CDR3 is CASTLAGGSYEQYF. CDR3 nucleotides: TGCGCCAGCACCTTAGCGGGAGGCTCCTACGAGCAGTACTTC. The full variable domain, with the rest looked up from reference TRBV5-1 and TRBJ2-7, is KAGVTQTPRYLIKTRGQQVTLSCSPISGHRSVSWYQQTPGQGLQFLFEYFSETQRNKGNFPGRFSGRQFSNSRSEMNVSTLELGDSALYLCASTLAGGSYEQYFGPGTRLTVT.

The chain uses TRBV21-1 and TRBJ2-7; the table's D call of TRBD2 was not tested on the DNA. TRBV21-1 is reported as a pseudogene. This CDR3 is built from 13 residues. CDR3 sequence: CATPREGCYEQYF. The CDR3 DNA reads TGTGCCACCCCCCGGGAGGGCTGTTACGAGCAGTACTTC.

This clone was seen only a few times. The chain recombines TRBV28 with TRBJ1-6; the match to TRBD1 covers 8 bases. J gave up 2 bases and V 5 bases, and 5 bases lay outside the gene matches. Germline V gene sequence: CDR1 MDHEN, CDR2 SYDVKM. The CDR3 runs to 16 residues. This CDR3 is CASSLGQGAYNSPLHF. The CDR3 nucleotides read TGTGCCAGCAGTCTCGGACAGGGAGCCTATAATTCACCCCTCCACTTT.

The chain carries TRBV15 and TRBJ1-1, with TRBD1 identical over 8 bases. Germline CDR1 LNHNV, CDR2 YYDKDF (reference sequence). This CDR3 contains 15 residues. V lost 5 bases, J lost 5 bases, and 10 bases stayed unmatched. CDR3 DNA: TGTGCCACCAGCCCGGACAGGGTCCTGGGGACTGAAGCTTTCTTT. This gives the protein CATSPDRVLGTEAFF.

This clone was detected only once. The chain links TRBV28 to TRBJ2-1, with 9 bases lining up with TRBD2. This CDR3 is built from 15 residues. Germline V gene sequence: CDR1 MDHEN, CDR2 SYDVKM. Trimming removed 2 bases from V and 2 bases from J; junction bases left unmatched: 1. The CDR3 sequence: CASSLLAGTYNEQFF. CDR3 sequence (DNA): TGTGCCAGCAGTTTACTAGCGGGAACCTACAATGAGCAGTTCTTC.

J is TRBJ2-4 and V is TRBV9; tentative D call: TRBD1 (5 bases). Germline V lookup: CDR1 SGDLS, CDR2 YYNGEE. The CDR3 totals 14 residues. V was cut by 3 bases and J by 0 bases, with 7 bases left in between. The CDR3 loop reads CASSADIAKNIQYF. The CDR3 DNA follows: TGTGCCAGCAGCGCGGACATAGCCAAAAACATTCAGTACTTC.

The chain links TRBV28 to TRBJ2-3; D might be TRBD2 (5 bases). In germline, CDR1 is MDHEN, CDR2 SYDVKM. CDR3 length equals 17 residues. V dropped 4 bases and J dropped 5 bases, with 22 bases sitting between them. DNA of the CDR3: TGTGCCAGCAGTTACTTTTCGCGCCGAAAGGAGGTAGATACGCAGTATTTT. Translated: CASSYFSRRKEVDTQYF.

The rearrangement uses TRBV11-3 and TRBJ2-2; 8 bases fit TRBD2. This CDR3 has 14 amino acids. The V segment lost 4 bases and the J segment 6 bases; nucleotides outside the gene matches: 4. Germline values: CDR1 SGHNT, CDR2 YENEEA. CDR3 nucleotide sequence: TGTGCCAGCAGCTCGGGACTAGACCCCGGGGAGCTGTTTTTT. Translation: CASSSGLDPGELFF.

This chain uses TRBV27 with TRBJ2-5; 11 positions agree with TRBD2. The CDR3 consists of 15 residues. V shed 4 bases and J 5 bases; nucleotides not matched to a gene: 6. CDR1 and CDR2 from the germline V gene are MNHEY and SMNVEV (reference sequence). CDR3 amino acids: CASSSLAGVTETQYF. The CDR3 DNA follows: TGTGCCAGCAGTTCACTAGCGGGAGTAACTGAGACCCAGTACTTC.

The chain couples TRBV5-5 to TRBJ2-1; perhaps TRBD2 as D (5 bases). The CDR3 contains 11 residues. Between the trimmed V and J ends, which lost 4 bases and 14 bases, there was a span of 13 bases. Per the germline V gene, CDR1 is SGHKS and CDR2 is YYEKEE (reference sequence). The CDR3: CASSGEGEEFF. The CDR3 region has the DNA TGTGCCAGCAGCGGCGAGGGAGAGGAGTTCTTC.

This clone showed up just once. The genes are TRBV1 and TRBJ1-1; the D call TRBD1 from the table was never checked on the DNA. TRBV1 is given as a pseudogene. This CDR3 is 15 amino acids long. The chain's CDR3 is CTSSLPDRVYTEAFF. The DNA of the CDR3 is TGCACCAGCAGCCTCCCGGACAGGGTTTACACTGAAGCTTTCTTT.

V gene TRBV28 combines with J gene TRBJ1-4; D is possibly TRBD1 (5 bases). The germline V gene encodes CDR1 MDHEN and CDR2 SYDVKM. The germline V and J ends were trimmed by 3 bases and 7 bases, with 12 bases remaining between them. This CDR3 has 14 residues. CDR3 sequence reads: CASSFRGEVEKLFF. DNA for the CDR3: TGTGCCAGCAGTTTTCGGGGGGAGGTTGAAAAACTGTTTTTT.